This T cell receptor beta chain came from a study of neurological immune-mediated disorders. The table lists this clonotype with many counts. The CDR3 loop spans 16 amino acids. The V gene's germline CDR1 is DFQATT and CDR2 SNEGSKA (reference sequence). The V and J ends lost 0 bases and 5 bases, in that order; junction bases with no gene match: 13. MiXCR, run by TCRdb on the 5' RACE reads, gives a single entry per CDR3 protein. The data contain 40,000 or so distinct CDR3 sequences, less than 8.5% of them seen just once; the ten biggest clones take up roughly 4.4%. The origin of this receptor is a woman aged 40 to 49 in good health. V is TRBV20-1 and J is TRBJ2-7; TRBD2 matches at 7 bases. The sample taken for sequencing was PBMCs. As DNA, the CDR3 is TGCAGTGCTAGAGACTCCGGGGGAGGGGCGAAGGACGAGCAGTACTTC. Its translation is CSARDSGGGAKDEQYF.